One and the same sample provided the 24 T cell receptor beta chains below, sequenced in a study of technical replicates of blood from several donors. TCRdb's table, derived via immunoSEQ multiplex PCR, lists solely in-frame clones and lacks some. The sample includes roughly 68,000 clones, roughly 90% of them seen just once. What was sequenced was PBMCs. The receptors come from a human donor in good health. Some clones in this sample may be carry-over from other donors' samples.

V gene TRBV6-4 combines with J gene TRBJ2-3; 10 bases are a match to TRBD2. The CDR3 length is 15 residues. Germline values: CDR1 MRHNA, CDR2 SNTAGT. The J segment lost 5 bases and the V segment lost 10 bases, leaving 12 bases of the junction unmatched. The DNA of the CDR3 is TGTGCCACCGCGCCAGCGGGGGGGCTGAGAGATACGCAGTATTTT. The encoded protein is CATAPAGGLRDTQYF.

The chain links TRBV4-2 to TRBJ2-1; no clear D. There are 13 residues in the CDR3. Germline values: CDR1 LGHNA, CDR2 YNFKEQ. Between the trimmed V and J ends, which lost 0 bases and 8 bases, there was a span of 8 bases. CDR3 in DNA: TGTGCCAGCAGCCAAGAGCCGAGGTATGAGCAGTTCTTC. The encoded protein is CASSQEPRYEQFF.

CDR3 sequence (DNA): TGTGCCAGCAGTTCCAGGGTGGCGGTGGTTGGCTACACCTTC. It codes for CASSSRVAVVGYTF. The chain recombines TRBV28 with TRBJ1-2, with D tentatively TRBD1 (5 bases). Trimming pared 4 bases from V and 7 bases from J, leaving 16 bases between. From germline, CDR1 is MDHEN and CDR2 SYDVKM. The CDR3 loop spans 14 amino acids.

V gene TRBV7-2 combines with J gene TRBJ1-4, with 11 bases matching TRBD1. The CDR3 runs to 13 residues. V shed 5 bases and J 10 bases; nucleotides not matched to a gene: 3. Germline values: CDR1 SGHTA, CDR2 FQGNSA. The CDR3 bases are TGTGCCAGCAGCGCAGGGACAGGGGGAAAACTGTTTTTT. This translates into CASSAGTGGKLFF.

V is TRBV21-1 and J is TRBJ2-7; the listed D gene, TRBD1, was not tested against the DNA. TRBV21-1 is flagged as a pseudogene. The CDR3 totals 14 residues. DNA of the CDR3: TGTGCCACTACGTTGGCAGGGCGCCCCTACGAGCAGTACTTC. Its translation is CATTLAGRPYEQYF.

The chain recombines TRBV7-2 with TRBJ1-6; TRBD1 might be the D (6 bases). Germline assignment: CDR1 SGHTA and CDR2 FQGNSA. Trimming removed 3 bases from V and 7 bases from J, with 13 bases in between. The CDR3 has 15 amino acids. The CDR3 is CASSFATGPNSPLHF. The CDR3 DNA follows: TGTGCCAGCAGCTTCGCGACAGGCCCCAATTCACCCCTCCACTTT.

V is TRBV11-2 and J is TRBJ2-1, with TRBD2 matching 7 bases. V shed 4 bases, J shed 4 bases, and the junction held 10 bases outside the gene matches. Germline assignment: CDR1 SGHAT and CDR2 FQNNGV. The CDR3 is made up of 16 amino acids. The CDR3 nucleotides are TGTGCCAGCAGCTCCGTGGGAGCGGGGAGTTACAATGAGCAGTTCTTC. Protein product: CASSSVGAGSYNEQFF.

The chain employs TRBV14 and TRBJ2-5; TRBD2 matches 13 bases. Germline V gene sequence: CDR1 SGHDN, CDR2 FVKESK. The trim removed 0 bases at V and 3 bases at J, leaving 13 bases unmatched. This CDR3 is 20 amino acids long. The CDR3 region is CASSQESLGGTSGREETQYF. CDR3 nucleotides: TGTGCCAGCAGCCAAGAGAGTCTAGGAGGAACTAGCGGGAGGGAAGAGACCCAGTACTTC.

This clone was observed a single time. Written as DNA, the CDR3 is TGTGCCAGCAGTATACAGAACTCTGGGGCCAACGTCCTGACTTTC. Protein product: CASSIQNSGANVLTF. The J gene is TRBJ2-6, the V gene TRBV7-6, with D unresolved. The CDR3 is made up of 15 amino acids. The V end was cut by 6 bases, the J end by 0 bases, with 9 bases between. Germline V gene data show CDR1 as SGHVS and CDR2 as FNYEAQ.

The chain joins TRBV7-2 to TRBJ2-6; D is perhaps TRBD2 (6 bases). Germline V gives CDR1 SGHTA, CDR2 FQGNSA. Trimming removed 0 bases at V and 4 bases at J, with 7 bases between. The length of the CDR3 is 15 residues. The CDR3 sequence is CASSLARGGANVLTF. The CDR3 bases are TGTGCCAGCAGCTTAGCGCGGGGAGGGGCCAACGTCCTGACTTTC.

The CDR3 region is CASRKGGEARTGELFF. The CDR3 region has the DNA TGTGCCAGCAGAAAGGGAGGGGAAGCTAGAACCGGGGAGCTGTTTTTT. The V gene is TRBV7-2, the J gene TRBJ2-2, with 7 bases fitting TRBD2. Germline V gives CDR1 SGHTA, CDR2 FQGNSA. The CDR3 sequence is 16 residues long. J was trimmed by 5 bases and V by 6 bases; bases with no gene match: 12.

The chain couples TRBV2 to TRBJ1-3; 9 nucleotides match TRBD1. V was clipped by 5 bases and J by 0 bases; unmatched bases: 14. This CDR3 region has 19 residues. From germline, CDR1 is SNHLY and CDR2 FYNNEI. The CDR3 is CASSSGTGLALSSGNTIYF. The CDR3 DNA is TGTGCCAGCAGTTCCGGGACAGGGCTGGCCCTGTCCTCTGGAAACACCATATATTTT.

CDR3 DNA: TGTGCCAGCAGCTTAAGAAGGGGAGATACGCAGTATTTT. It is translated as CASSLRRGDTQYF. The chain employs TRBV7-9 and TRBJ2-3, with D possibly being TRBD1 (5 bases). V was pared by 2 bases and J by 5 bases, with 8 bases between. CDR3 length: 13 amino acids. The germline V gene encodes CDR1 SEHNR and CDR2 FQNEAQ (reference sequence). The whole variable domain, remainder taken from reference TRBV7-9 and TRBJ2-3, is DTGVSQNPRHKITKRGQNVTFRCDPISEHNRLYWYRQTLGQGPEFLTYFQNEAQLEKSRLLSDRFSAERPKGSFSTLEIQRTEQGDSAMYLCASSLRRGDTQYFGPGTRLTVL.

This sequence joins TRBV15 and TRBJ1-2, with unresolved D. Germline V gene lookup returns CDR1 LNHNV and CDR2 YYDKDF (reference sequence). The V and J ends lost 0 bases and 1 base respectively, with 12 bases between them. This CDR3 contains 16 residues. The CDR3 DNA reads as TGTGCCACCAGCAGAGACAGACGGGTGGGTAACTATGGCTACACCTTC. Its protein is CATSRDRRVGNYGYTF.

V and J are TRBV19 and TRBJ2-2; TRBD2 matches at 10 bases. Unmatched junction bases numbered 5, after V lost 4 bases and J lost 6 bases. From germline, CDR1 is LNHDA and CDR2 SQIVND (reference sequence). CDR3 length equals 15 residues. CDR3 sequence: CASSRPAGGPGELFF. For the CDR3, the DNA is TGTGCCAGTAGTAGGCCAGCGGGGGGGCCCGGGGAGCTGTTTTTT.

V usage is TRBV4-3 and J usage is TRBJ2-5, with a tentative D call TRBD2 (6 bases). Germline lookup yields CDR1 LGHNA and CDR2 YSLEER. CDR3 length: 14 residues. V was clipped by 0 bases and J by 5 bases, with 10 bases between them. The CDR3 DNA sequence: TGCGCCAGCAGCCAAGAAGGAGGGGATGAGACCCAGTACTTC. This encodes CASSQEGGDETQYF.

The chain couples TRBV4-3 to TRBJ2-7; perhaps TRBD1 as D (8 bases). Germline-derived CDR1 and CDR2 are LGHNA and YSLEER. The CDR3 is 13 amino acids. Trimming removed 4 bases at V and 8 bases at J, with 15 bases between. This chain's CDR3 is CASSLNRGGQQYF. The DNA for the CDR3 is TGCGCCAGCAGCCTTAACAGGGGGGGACAGCAGTACTTC.

The chain uses TRBV7-9 and TRBJ1-4, with D maybe TRBD1 (5 bases). The germline V gene encodes CDR1 SEHNR and CDR2 FQNEAQ (reference sequence). The CDR3 extends over 13 amino acids. Deletions cut 6 bases from V and 6 bases from J, with 11 bases between. The CDR3 sequence: CASSRQNHEKLFF. CDR3 coding DNA: TGTGCCAGCAGTAGACAGAATCATGAAAAACTGTTTTTT.

This clone appeared once. The chain carries TRBV27 and TRBJ1-5; 8 positions match TRBD1. Per the germline V gene, CDR1 is MNHEY and CDR2 is SMNVEV (reference sequence). This CDR3 is built from 15 residues. V shed 5 bases, J shed 4 bases, and the junction held 7 bases outside the gene matches. The CDR3 DNA follows: TGTGCCAGCAGTATTACAGGGGGTCGGAATCAGCCCCAGCATTTT. This encodes CASSITGGRNQPQHF.

This clone occurred once. The rearrangement joins TRBV6-6 to TRBJ1-3, with 7 bases matching TRBD1. The CDR3 is 16 amino acids. The germline V gene has CDR1 MNHNY and CDR2 SVGAGI (reference sequence). The CDR3 region has the DNA TGTGCAACTAGGGGGCCTTCTAAGAGGGATGGAAACACCATATATTTT. This translates into CATRGPSKRDGNTIYF.

The V call is TRBV7-6, the J call TRBJ2-7; 8 nucleotides line up with TRBD1. The V and J ends lost 6 bases and 6 bases, in that order; junction bases with no gene match: 7. This CDR3 is 13 amino acids long. Per germline, CDR1 SGHVS and CDR2 FNYEAQ. The CDR3 spells CASRAPGGREQYF. CDR3 DNA: TGTGCCAGCAGAGCCCCAGGGGGCCGCGAGCAGTACTTC. The complete variable domain, with remaining parts taken from reference TRBV7-6 and TRBJ2-7, reads GAGVSQSPRYKVTKRGQDVALRCDPISGHVSLYWYRQALGQGPEFLTYFNYEAQQDKSGLPNDRFSAERPEGSISTLTIQRTEQRDSAMYRCASRAPGGREQYFGPGTRLTVT.

The chain couples TRBV10-3 to TRBJ2-7, with TRBD2 matching 14 bases. J gave up 5 bases and V 8 bases, and 5 bases lay outside the gene matches. CDR3 length: 14 amino acids. The germline gives CDR1 ENHRY, CDR2 SYGVKD. The CDR3 is CAIGTSGRTDEQYF. The CDR3 nucleotides read TGTGCCATCGGGACTAGCGGGAGAACGGACGAGCAGTACTTC.

This sequence joins TRBV7-2 and TRBJ2-5; D not resolved. This CDR3 is 16 amino acids long. Germline V gene lookup returns CDR1 SGHTA and CDR2 FQGNSA. With 2 bases removed from V and 0 bases from J, the gap between germline ends came to 13 bases. This chain's CDR3 is CASSLSQNWYQETQYF. The DNA for the CDR3 is TGTGCCAGCAGCTTAAGCCAAAATTGGTACCAAGAGACCCAGTACTTC.

This clone showed up just once. V is TRBV18 and J is TRBJ1-1; 10 bases align to TRBD1. The CDR3 is 16 residues long. Germline assignment: CDR1 KGHSH and CDR2 LQKENI. Trimming took 6 bases from V and 0 from J; bases not matched to a gene: 7. The CDR3 DNA is TGTGCCAGCTCGAAGACAGGGGGCGAAGTGAACACTGAAGCTTTCTTT. This sequence encodes CASSKTGGEVNTEAFF.